One and the same sample provided the 21 T cell receptor beta chains below, sequenced in a study of shared clonotypes between healthy human individuals. Selected positively for CCR7 and CD45RO-negative, naive CD8 cells excluded terminally differentiated effector memory CD45RA+ cells. The assay was immunoSEQ multiplex PCR, and TCRdb's table has in-frame clones only and misses some. The sample shows more than 2 million clones, around 93% of them seen only once. Sequenced input: naive CD8+ T cells from PBMCs. The receptors come from a man aged 18 to 29 in good health. Some clones in this sample may be carry-over from other donors' samples.

The chain joins TRBV7-8 to TRBJ2-7; D is ambiguous. The V gene's germline CDR1 is SGHVS and CDR2 FQNEAQ. The ends were cut back, 1 base at V and 2 bases at J, with 9 bases in the middle. The CDR3 is 14 amino acids. The CDR3 coding sequence is TGTGCCAGCAGCTTAGGTAGCCTAGCCTACGAGCAGTACTTC. It yields the protein CASSLGSLAYEQYF.

The V call is TRBV28, the J call TRBJ2-3; maybe TRBD1 (6 bases). This CDR3 spans 15 amino acids. Germline values: CDR1 MDHEN, CDR2 SYDVKM. V lost 2 bases and J 4 bases, leaving 13 bases between the germline ends. This chain's CDR3 is CASSLGRQDSDTQYF. In nucleotides, the CDR3 is TGTGCCAGCAGTTTAGGAAGACAGGATTCAGATACGCAGTATTTT.

Written as DNA, the CDR3 is TGCGCCAGCAGCCTCGTATTGAGCGTGTACGGAGGAAACACTGAAGCTTTCTTT. As protein: CASSLVLSVYGGNTEAFF. The chain joins TRBV4-3 to TRBJ1-1; D gene uncertain. V dropped 4 bases and J dropped 2 bases, with 23 bases sitting between them. The CDR3 is 18 amino acids. Germline CDR1 LGHNA, CDR2 YSLEER.

V gene TRBV29-1 combines with J gene TRBJ2-1, with D perhaps TRBD2 (6 bases). Per germline, CDR1 SQVTM and CDR2 ANQGSEA. The length of the CDR3 is 15 residues. Trimming removed 4 bases at V and 2 bases at J, with 15 bases between. The DNA of the CDR3 is TGCAGCGTTGTGGAGGGCCCCCTCCCCTACAATGAGCAGTTCTTC. Its translation is CSVVEGPLPYNEQFF.

The CDR3, as DNA: TGCAGTGCGATGGCAGAGACCCAGTACTTC. Encoded protein: CSAMAETQYF. This chain uses TRBV20-1 with TRBJ2-5; D is uncertain. The CDR3 extends over 10 amino acids. CDR1 and CDR2 (germline): DFQATT, SNEGSKA (reference sequence). Trimming pared 6 bases from V and 4 bases from J, leaving 6 bases between.

The V gene is TRBV6-6, the J gene TRBJ2-1, with 7 bases that match TRBD2. The germline V gene encodes CDR1 MNHNY and CDR2 SVGAGI (reference sequence). This CDR3 has 16 amino acids. Losses at the gene ends were 2 bases for V and 9 bases for J; bases not matched to a gene: 13. As DNA, the CDR3 is TGTGCCAGCAGTTACCTACTAGCGACGGAGGGTGGTGAGCAGTTCTTC. It encodes CASSYLLATEGGEQFF.

This chain joins TRBV4-2 and TRBJ2-7; D remains ambiguous. This CDR3 spans 13 amino acids. V lost 4 bases and J 7 bases, leaving 14 bases between the germline ends. Germline V CDR1 and CDR2: LGHNA, YNFKEQ. The CDR3 DNA follows: TGTGCCAGCAGCCTCGAGACACCTTTGGAGCAGTACTTC. Translating gives CASSLETPLEQYF.

This chain joins TRBV5-5 and TRBJ2-7, with TRBD2 as a possible D gene (6 bases). Between the trimmed V and J ends, which lost 5 bases and 2 bases, there was a span of 11 bases. Germline loops: CDR1 SGHKS, CDR2 YYEKEE (reference sequence). The CDR3 is made up of 13 amino acids. The CDR3 sequence: CASRRDSTYEQYF. For the CDR3, the DNA is TGTGCCAGCAGGAGGGACTCTACCTACGAGCAGTACTTC.

The rearrangement uses TRBV6-1 and TRBJ2-7; D unclear. The CDR3 length is 11 residues. Between the trimmed V and J ends, which lost 6 bases and 1 base, there was a span of 4 bases. Germline CDR1 is MNHNS and CDR2 is SASEGT. CDR3 bases: TGTGCCAGCAGGGCTTCCTACGAGCAGTACTTC. Encoded protein: CASRASYEQYF.

The rearrangement joins TRBV5-4 to TRBJ2-7; D may match TRBD1 or TRBD2 (5 bases each). The germline V gene encodes CDR1 SGHNT and CDR2 YYREEE (reference sequence). Trimming took 1 base from V and 3 from J, leaving 11 bases between them. The CDR3 runs to 14 residues. For the CDR3, the DNA is TGTGCCAGCAGCTTGTGGGGACGTGTCTACGAGCAGTACTTC. Protein product: CASSLWGRVYEQYF.

The J gene is TRBJ2-7, the V gene TRBV6-1; TRBD2 might be the D (6 bases). Germline lookup yields CDR1 MNHNS and CDR2 SASEGT. The CDR3 has 15 amino acids. Deletions cut 7 bases from V and 0 bases from J, with 16 bases between. The CDR3 spells CASTPRDGSSYEQYF. CDR3 in DNA: TGTGCCAGCACCCCCAGGGACGGGAGCTCCTACGAGCAGTACTTC.

The chain combines TRBV27 with TRBJ1-4; 9 bases fit TRBD1. This CDR3 is built from 14 residues. The J segment lost 9 bases and the V segment lost 2 bases, leaving 4 bases of the junction unmatched. Germline V gene lookup returns CDR1 MNHEY and CDR2 SMNVEV (reference sequence). This CDR3 reads CASSLRDRAQKLFF. The CDR3 coding sequence is TGTGCCAGCAGTTTAAGGGACAGGGCTCAAAAACTGTTTTTT.

This chain uses TRBV27 with TRBJ2-7, with D possibly matching TRBD1 (6 bases). V lost 2 bases to trimming and J lost 2 bases, with 19 bases between them. Germline V CDR1 and CDR2: MNHEY, SMNVEV (reference sequence). This CDR3 region has 17 residues. The chain's CDR3 is CASSLGPGTGNPYEQYF. The CDR3 bases are TGTGCCAGCAGTTTAGGTCCTGGAACAGGGAATCCCTACGAGCAGTACTTC.

About this clone: Additional DNA sequences in this sample encode the identical CDR3. V and J are TRBV10-1 and TRBJ2-7; D possibly corresponds to TRBD2 (6 bases). The CDR3 has 15 amino acids. Germline V CDR1 and CDR2: WNHNN, SYGVQD (reference sequence). V was pared by 2 bases and J by 0 bases, with 11 bases between. CDR3 protein: CASSEAGEASYEQYF. CDR3 DNA: TGCGCCAGCAGTGAGGCCGGGGAGGCCTCCTACGAGCAGTACTTC.

V usage is TRBV9 and J usage is TRBJ2-1; 13 positions match TRBD2. From germline, CDR1 is SGDLS and CDR2 YYNGEE. The J segment lost 7 bases and the V segment lost 4 bases, leaving 5 bases of the junction unmatched. The CDR3 extends over 15 amino acids. The CDR3 loop is CASSSGLAGLNEQFF. CDR3 DNA sequence: TGTGCCAGCAGCTCGGGACTAGCGGGACTAAATGAGCAGTTCTTC.

The V call is TRBV7-8, the J call TRBJ2-5; 12 bases line up with TRBD1. The junction had 13 bases not matched to a gene; V was cut back by 6 bases and J by 5 bases. Germline CDR1 and CDR2: SGHVS and FQNEAQ. The CDR3 has 17 residues. CDR3 bases: TGTGCCAGCAGTCTTGCCGGGACAGGGGGCCGTTGGGAGACCCAGTACTTC. Protein sequence: CASSLAGTGGRWETQYF.

V usage is TRBV7-9 and J usage is TRBJ2-7; the D gene could be TRBD1 or TRBD2 (5 bases each). The V end was cut by 5 bases, the J end by 5 bases, with 22 bases between. There are 16 residues in the CDR3. Germline V lookup: CDR1 SEHNR, CDR2 FQNEAQ (reference sequence). The CDR3 loop is CASSTQTRDPTHEQYF. The CDR3 DNA reads as TGTGCCAGCAGCACCCAGACTCGGGACCCTACACACGAGCAGTACTTC.

The chain has TRBV5-4 and TRBJ2-1; 7 bases are a match to TRBD1. This CDR3 has 17 residues. Trimming removed 4 bases from V and 0 bases from J; junction bases left unmatched: 10. From germline, CDR1 is SGHNT and CDR2 YYREEE (reference sequence). CDR3 nucleotide sequence: TGTGCCAGCAGCCAGGCTAAGGGGGCGAGCTCCTACAATGAGCAGTTCTTC. It is translated as CASSQAKGASSYNEQFF. Supplemented by reference TRBV5-4 and TRBJ2-1, the full variable domain reads ETGVTQSPTHLIKTRGQQVTLRCSSQSGHNTVSWYQQALGQGPQFIFQYYREEENGRGNFPPRFSGLQFPNYSSELNVNALELDDSALYLCASSQAKGASSYNEQFFGPGTRLTVL.

The CDR3 here is CSELLYNEQFF. Here the CDR3 DNA reads TGCAGCGAGTTACTTTACAATGAGCAGTTCTTC. The chain has TRBV29-1 and TRBJ2-1; D ambiguous. CDR3 length: 11 amino acids. V shed 7 bases and J shed 4 bases, with 8 bases lying between them. The germline CDR1 and CDR2 sequences are SQVTM and ANQGSEA.

This clone was observed a single time. The rearrangement links TRBV10-2 to TRBJ2-5; D is possibly TRBD1 (6 bases). V lost 5 bases and J 2 bases, leaving 12 bases between the germline ends. Germline CDR1 and CDR2: WSHSY and SAAADI. The length of the CDR3 is 14 residues. The CDR3 sequence: CASSNDRSQETQYF. The CDR3 region has the DNA TGCGCCAGCAGTAACGACAGGAGTCAAGAGACCCAGTACTTC.

The chain is built from TRBV7-6 and TRBJ1-2; 7 nucleotides match TRBD1. The CDR3 length is 19 residues. Germline V gene sequence: CDR1 SGHVS, CDR2 FNYEAQ. The V and J ends lost 1 base and 0 bases, in that order; junction bases with no gene match: 14. CDR3 sequence: CASSLVGWGQTLSNYGYTF. The CDR3 coding sequence is TGTGCCAGCAGCTTAGTTGGGTGGGGACAGACCCTCTCTAACTATGGCTACACCTTC.